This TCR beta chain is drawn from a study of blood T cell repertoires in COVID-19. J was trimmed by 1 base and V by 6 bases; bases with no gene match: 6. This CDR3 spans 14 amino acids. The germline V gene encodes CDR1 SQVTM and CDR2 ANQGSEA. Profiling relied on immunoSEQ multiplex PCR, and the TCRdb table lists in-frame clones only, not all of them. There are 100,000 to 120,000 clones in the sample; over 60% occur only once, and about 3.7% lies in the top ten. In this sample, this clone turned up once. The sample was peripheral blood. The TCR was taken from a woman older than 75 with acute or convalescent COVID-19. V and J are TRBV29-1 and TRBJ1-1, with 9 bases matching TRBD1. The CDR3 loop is CSVNRGLTNTEAFF. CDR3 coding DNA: TGCAGCGTAAACAGGGGGCTCACGAACACTGAAGCTTTCTTT.